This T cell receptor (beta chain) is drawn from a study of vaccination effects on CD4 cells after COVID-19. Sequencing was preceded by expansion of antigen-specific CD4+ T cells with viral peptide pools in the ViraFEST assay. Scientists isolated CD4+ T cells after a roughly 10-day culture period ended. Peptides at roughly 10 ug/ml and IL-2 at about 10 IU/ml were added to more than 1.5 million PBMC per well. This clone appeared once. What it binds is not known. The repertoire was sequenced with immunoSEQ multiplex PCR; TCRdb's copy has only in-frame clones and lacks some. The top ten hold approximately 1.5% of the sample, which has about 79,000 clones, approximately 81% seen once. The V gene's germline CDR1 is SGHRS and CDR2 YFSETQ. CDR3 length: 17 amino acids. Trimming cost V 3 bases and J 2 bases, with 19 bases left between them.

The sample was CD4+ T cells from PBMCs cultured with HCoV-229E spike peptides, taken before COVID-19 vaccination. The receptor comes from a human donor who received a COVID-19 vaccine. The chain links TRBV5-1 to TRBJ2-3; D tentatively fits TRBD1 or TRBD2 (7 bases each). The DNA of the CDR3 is TGCGCCAGCAGCTCCCCGAGGGGGCGGGGGATCACAGATACGCAGTATTTT. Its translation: CASSSPRGRGITDTQYF.